The entry below describes one T cell receptor beta chain. Its antigen remains unidentified. This sample was taken from a study of shared clonotypes between healthy human individuals. General study results and limits: Naive subsets usually exceeded memory subsets in estimated richness. The study found approximately 5% of naive CD4 clonotypes shared across several donors. Non-shared clonotypes displayed generation probabilities falling below those of clonotypes present in all four donors.

In the CD4+ fraction, cells were divided into CD45RA+ naive and CD45RA-negative memory subsets. V gave up 2 bases and J gave up 3 bases, with 13 bases separating them. Germline CDR1 SNHLY, CDR2 FYNNEI. The CDR3 is 16 amino acids. Here immunoSEQ multiplex PCR was the method, and the copy in TCRdb shows in-frame clones only, minus some. Of 950,000 to 1,200,000 clones listed, roughly 80% were seen once; the top ten hold 0.89%. The receptor was isolated from a young man in good health. Some clones in this sample may be carry-over from other donors' samples. V and J are TRBV2 and TRBJ2-2; D might be TRBD2 (6 bases). Material: memory CD4+ T cells from PBMCs. Subset meaning: CD45RA-negative fraction. CDR3 amino acids: CASSEWGPGDTGELFF. The CDR3 DNA reads as TGTGCCAGCAGTGAATGGGGCCCGGGGGACACCGGGGAGCTGTTTTTT. The whole variable domain, filled in from reference TRBV2 and TRBJ2-2, reads EPEVTQTPSHQVTQMGQEVILRCVPISNHLYFYWYRQILGQKVEFLVSFYNNEISEKSEIFDDQFSVERPDGSNFTLKIRSTKLEDSAMYFCASSEWGPGDTGELFFGEGSRLTVL.